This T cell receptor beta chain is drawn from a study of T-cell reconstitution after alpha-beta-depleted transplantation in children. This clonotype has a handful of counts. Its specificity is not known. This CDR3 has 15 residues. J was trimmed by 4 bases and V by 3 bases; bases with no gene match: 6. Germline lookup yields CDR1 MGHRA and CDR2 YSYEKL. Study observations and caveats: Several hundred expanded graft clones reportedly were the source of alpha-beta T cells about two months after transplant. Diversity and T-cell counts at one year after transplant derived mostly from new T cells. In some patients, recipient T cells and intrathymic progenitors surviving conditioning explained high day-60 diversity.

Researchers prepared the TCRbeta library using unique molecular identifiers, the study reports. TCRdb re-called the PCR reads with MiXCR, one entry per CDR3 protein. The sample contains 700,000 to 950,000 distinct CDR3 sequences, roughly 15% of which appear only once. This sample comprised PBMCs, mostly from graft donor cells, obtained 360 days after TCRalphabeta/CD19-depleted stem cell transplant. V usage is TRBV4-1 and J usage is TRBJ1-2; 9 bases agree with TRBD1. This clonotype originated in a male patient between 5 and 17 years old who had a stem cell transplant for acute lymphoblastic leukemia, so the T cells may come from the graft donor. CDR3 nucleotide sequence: TGCGCCAGCAGCCAGAACAGGGGGCAGGTCTATGGCTACACCTTC. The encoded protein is CASSQNRGQVYGYTF.